This T cell receptor (beta chain) was observed in a study of cytomegalovirus exposure and HLA in healthy donors. Study details: A subsequent analysis stated that the roughly 130 validation repertoires were run on the same platform as the roughly 670 first-cohort repertoires.

Profiled with immunoSEQ multiplex PCR; TCRdb holds only in-frame clones, not every one. Of approximately 300,000 clones in the sample, about 90% are singletons; the top ten hold 1.2%. The CDR3 contains 15 residues. Germline CDR1 is MDHEN and CDR2 is SYDVKM. Trimming cost V 5 bases and J 1 base; bases outside gene matches: 5. General study points: Later, an analysis found that TCR clusters from the first cohort tended to co-occur in the 130 or so validation repertoires. A classifier reportedly called cytomegalovirus status with high sensitivity and specificity. According to the study, roughly 180 TCR beta chains were cytomegalovirus-associated.

On this clone itself: Its antigen is undetermined.

This receptor was obtained from a woman aged 25 to 39 in good health and CMV-seropositive. Sequencing used PBMCs. V and J are TRBV28 and TRBJ1-5; TRBD1 matches at 7 bases. The CDR3 coding sequence is TGTGCCAGCAGTACTTACAGGGGCAGCAATCAGCCCCAGCATTTT. This codes for CASSTYRGSNQPQHF. The variable domain in full, completed from reference TRBV28 and TRBJ1-5, reads DVKVTQSSRYLVKRTGEKVFLECVQDMDHENMFWYRQDPGLGLRLIYFSYDVKMKEKGDIPEGYSVSREKKERFSLILESASTNQTSMYLCASSTYRGSNQPQHFGDGTRLSIL.